This TCR beta chain comes out of a study of T-cell reconstitution after alpha-beta-depleted transplantation in children. The CDR3 consists of 15 residues. Unmatched junction bases numbered 3, after V lost 1 base and J lost 2 bases. Germline CDR1 reads DFQATT; CDR2 reads SNEGSKA (reference sequence). Notes on this clonotype: Its antigen remains unidentified.

As it was prepared, the TCRbeta library received unique molecular identifiers. In TCRdb, the PCR reads were re-called with MiXCR into one record per CDR3 protein. The sample yields around 450,000 distinct CDR3 sequences, 15% to 20% seen once. Overall study findings and caveats: When one year had passed after transplant, most T-cell counts and diversity came from newly produced T cells.

The J gene is TRBJ2-3, the V gene TRBV20-1; 10 bases line up with TRBD2. The material sequenced was PBMCs, mostly from graft donor cells, taken 360 days after TCRalphabeta/CD19-depleted stem cell transplant. This receptor was identified in a boy under two years old who had a stem cell transplant for Wiskott-Aldrich syndrome, so the T cells may come from the graft donor. The CDR3 reads CSARGLAGDTDTQYF. CDR3 DNA: TGCAGTGCTAGAGGCCTAGCGGGGGACACAGATACGCAGTATTTT.